The clone carrying this T cell receptor beta chain was recorded at least ten times. Its antigen remains unidentified. These data belong to a study of CD8 T cells in ankylosing spondylitis. MiXCR, applied by TCRdb to the 5' RACE reads, yields one record per CDR3 protein. The data contain 250,000 to 350,000 distinct CDR3 sequences, 15% to 25% of them seen just once; the ten biggest clones take up less than 9.5%. The CDR3 extends over 15 amino acids. V shed 6 bases, J shed 8 bases, and the junction held 12 bases outside the gene matches. Study-level results: Existing reports had already noted some motif variants in reactive arthritis synovial fluid and blood. Disease-associated clonotypes exhibited CD8+ identity and were relatively infrequent in peripheral blood. It was reported that disease-linked clones were significantly enriched in matched ankylosing spondylitis synovial fluid. What seemed typical of ankylosing spondylitis blood was a TCR beta motif built from roughly 8 highly homologous variants.

The sequenced sample was blood, either unsorted or a sorted T cell fraction (not recorded which). The rearrangement links TRBV12-3 or TRBV12-4 to TRBJ1-2; 10 bases agree with TRBD1. The TCR comes from a male donor with ankylosing spondylitis or in good health (not recorded which). This CDR3 is CASSPSGTGVGGYTF. Here the CDR3 DNA reads TGTGCCAGCAGCCCCTCCGGGACAGGGGTCGGAGGCTACACCTTC.